The clone carrying this TCR beta chain was detected a few times. Its specificity is not known. Germline V gives CDR1 SEHNR, CDR2 FQNEAQ (reference sequence). This CDR3 contains 14 residues. Unmatched junction bases numbered 4, after V lost 3 bases and J lost 4 bases. The data stem from a study of T cell repertoires in cytomegalovirus infection. Background on the study: Public TCR beta signature analysis indicated the presence of both CMV infection and matching HLA type.

Study conclusions and caveats: Based on cumulative public TCR beta family frequency, carriers of CMV plus the relevant HLA were identified.

TCRdb re-called the reads with MiXCR, one entry per CDR3 protein. The repertoire includes 180,000 or so distinct CDR3 sequences, roughly 17% of them detected once, and under 30% sits in the top ten. The chain combines TRBV7-9 with TRBJ2-7, with TRBD1 identical over 9 bases. Sequences were obtained from CD8+ T cells from PBMCs. The receptor comes from a human donor in good health (CMV status not recorded). Some clones in this sample may be carry-over from other donors' samples. CDR3 protein: CASSFVDRGYEQYF. The CDR3 nucleotides read TGTGCCAGCAGCTTCGTGGACAGGGGTTACGAGCAGTACTTC.